Listed here are 8 T cell receptor beta chains from one sample, sequenced in a study of blood T cells in healthy people across ages. A sample-barcoded 5' primer and a J-beta primer mix were used in a second PCR of roughly 6 to 11 cycles. One entry per CDR3 protein results from TCRdb running MiXCR on the 5' RACE reads. The sample records about a million distinct CDR3 sequences, roughly 47% being singletons. Sequenced: blood. Source of these receptors: a woman aged 55-69 years in good health.

The genes are TRBV28 and TRBJ2-1, with 15 bases lining up with TRBD2. CDR3 length: 19 amino acids. Trimming removed 3 bases from V and 1 base from J; junction bases left unmatched: 7. Germline V CDR1 and CDR2: MDHEN, SYDVKM. Here the CDR3 DNA reads TGTGCCAGCAGTTTTTCGGGACTAGCGGGAGGTGGGTCCTACAATGAGCAGTTCTTC. Amino acids: CASSFSGLAGGGSYNEQFF.

This clonotype was detected a few times. This chain joins TRBV28 and TRBJ1-4, with D unclear. The V end lost 8 bases, the J end lost 11 bases, and 15 bases lay between the germline ends. This CDR3 is built from 12 residues. Germline loops: CDR1 MDHEN, CDR2 SYDVKM. The CDR3 is CASSASPAKLFF. CDR3 nucleotides: TGTGCCAGCTCAGCCTCTCCTGCGAAACTGTTTTTT.

This clonotype has only a few counts. The CDR3: CASSLAILSSGANVLTF. For the CDR3, the DNA is TGTGCCAGCAGTCTAGCCATACTGAGCTCTGGGGCCAACGTCCTGACTTTC. The rearrangement uses TRBV5-6 and TRBJ2-6; tentative D call: TRBD2 (5 bases). The CDR3 consists of 17 residues. V lost 5 bases and J lost 0, with 15 bases in between. Germline V CDR1 and CDR2: SGHDT, YYEEEE.

The genes are TRBV7-9 and TRBJ2-7; TRBD1 matches 9 bases. The germline gives CDR1 SEHNR, CDR2 FQNEAQ (reference sequence). J was trimmed by 1 base and V by 5 bases; bases with no gene match: 9. The CDR3 has 16 residues. This chain's CDR3 is CASSAYRGPISYEQYF. As DNA, the CDR3 is TGTGCCAGCAGCGCATACAGGGGGCCCATATCCTACGAGCAGTACTTC.

This clonotype showed up just a few times. The chain recombines TRBV4-2 with TRBJ2-1, with 12 bases that match TRBD2. The junction had 6 bases not matched to a gene; V was cut back by 3 bases and J by 9 bases. The CDR3 covers 15 residues. CDR1 is LGHNA, CDR2 YNFKEQ, per germline. CDR3 residues: CASSQLGLAGIEQFF. CDR3 nucleotide sequence: TGTGCCAGCAGCCAGCTCGGACTAGCGGGAATTGAGCAGTTCTTC.

The gene calls are TRBV7-2 and TRBJ2-4, with 12 nucleotides matching TRBD2. Near its end, the DNA agrees better with TRBJ2-7, so the J call may be wrong. The CDR3 is 21 residues long. Germline V gives CDR1 SGHTA, CDR2 FQGNSA. DNA of the CDR3: TGTGCCAGCAGCTTACGCCCTCAATCTCTCGGACTAGCGGGATTTGCTGACGAGCAGTACTTC. The encoded protein is CASSLRPQSLGLAGFADEQYF.

The chain joins TRBV3-1 to TRBJ2-4, with a possible D match to TRBD2 (7 bases). The J call may be in error: the DNA end matches TRBJ2-7 better. This CDR3 spans 15 amino acids. Germline V gene sequence: CDR1 LGHDT, CDR2 YNNKEL (reference sequence). The CDR3 spells CASSQIPRGGYEQYF. The CDR3 DNA reads as TGTGCCAGCAGCCAAATCCCAAGGGGGGGCTACGAGCAGTACTTC.

This clonotype was detected a few times. The chain recombines TRBV9 with TRBJ2-3; D is unclear. The CDR3 spans 14 residues. Deletions cut 0 bases from V and 2 bases from J, with 7 bases between. Germline lookup yields CDR1 SGDLS and CDR2 YYNGEE. In DNA form, the CDR3 reads TGTGCCAGCAGCGTAGCACGGGTCACAGATACGCAGTATTTT. Translating it yields CASSVARVTDTQYF.